This is a list of T cell receptor beta chains from one sample in a study of early T cells in non-severe SARS-CoV-2 infection. TCRdb independently ran MiXCR on the 5' RACE reads; one entry per CDR3 protein. The top ten hold 17% of the sample, which has tens of thousands of distinct CDR3 sequences, around 8.9% seen once. The sequenced sample was whole blood. All receptors derive from an adult who was a healthcare worker with PCR-confirmed SARS-CoV-2 infection or an uninfected control (not recorded which). Both conserved end residues are part of each CDR3.

V,CDR3
TRBV7-2,CASSFGQGVNTEAFF
TRBV27,CASSLRQHSTDTQYF
TRBV28,CASSSQAYIQYF
TRBV4-1,CASSLQQGDPRYF
TRBV4-3,CASSQDVALGNYNEQFF
TRBV7-9,CASSSGRAYEQYF
TRBV19,CASMNTGYPYEQYF
TRBV12-3/TRBV12-4,CASSLAAGGGNEQFF
TRBV12-3/TRBV12-4,CASSPGGGRDGEQFF
TRBV7-9,CASSLEGFQFGYTF
TRBV6-2/TRBV6-3,CASSYSIGEGAKHSGELFF
TRBV7-8,CASSFGTGGNTIYF
TRBV7-9,CASSTGGGSSETQYF
TRBV29-1,CSRGRGNTEAFF
TRBV20-1,CSALRDTQETQYF
TRBV20-1,CSAHYFRNLHDGYTF
TRBV7-2,CASSSSTSGSYNEQFF
TRBV7-8,CASSLGTSGRGVKNIQYF
TRBV7-2,CASSSWGFNQPQHF
TRBV4-2,CASSQGSQGTGKETQYF
TRBV5-1,CASSWGLAGLYEQYF
TRBV7-9,CASSLKGAFTYEQYF
TRBV20-1,CSARGTGIKTTSTDTQYF
TRBV9,CASSGPALGRDTQYF
TRBV7-9,CASSLVEARNEQFF
TRBV6-2/TRBV6-3,CASSRLEYNEQFF
TRBV5-4,CASRPDRNYNSPLHF
TRBV29-1,CSVGGSSYNEQFF
TRBV12-3/TRBV12-4,CASSSGTRHNEQFF
TRBV4-3,CASSQVRDILNTEAFF
TRBV28,CALRSNYGYTF
TRBV28,CASQRVFYEQYF
TRBV6-1,CASILAGTLSNEQFF
TRBV28,CASSPGGWGATYEQYF
TRBV18,CASSLPFRTGKGDTQYF
TRBV10-3,CASRQGNTEAFF